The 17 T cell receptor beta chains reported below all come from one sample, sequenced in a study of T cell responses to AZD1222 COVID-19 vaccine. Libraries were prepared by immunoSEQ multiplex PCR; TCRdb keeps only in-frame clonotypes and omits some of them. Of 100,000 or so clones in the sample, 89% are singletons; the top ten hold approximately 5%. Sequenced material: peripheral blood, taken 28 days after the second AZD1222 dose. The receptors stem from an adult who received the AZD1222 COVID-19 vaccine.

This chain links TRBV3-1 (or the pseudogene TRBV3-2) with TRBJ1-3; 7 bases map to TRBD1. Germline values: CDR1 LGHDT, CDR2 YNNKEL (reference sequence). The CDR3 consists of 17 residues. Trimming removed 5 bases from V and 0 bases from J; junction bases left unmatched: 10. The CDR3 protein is CASSSPGQTRSGNTIYF. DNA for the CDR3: TGTGCCAGCAGCTCACCGGGACAGACCCGCTCTGGAAACACCATATATTTT.

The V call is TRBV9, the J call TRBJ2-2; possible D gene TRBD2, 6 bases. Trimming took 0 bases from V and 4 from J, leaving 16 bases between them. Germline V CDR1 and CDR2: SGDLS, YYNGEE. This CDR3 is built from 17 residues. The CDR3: CASSVALGGTTTGELFF. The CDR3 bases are TGTGCCAGCAGCGTAGCTTTGGGGGGAACGACCACCGGGGAGCTGTTTTTT.

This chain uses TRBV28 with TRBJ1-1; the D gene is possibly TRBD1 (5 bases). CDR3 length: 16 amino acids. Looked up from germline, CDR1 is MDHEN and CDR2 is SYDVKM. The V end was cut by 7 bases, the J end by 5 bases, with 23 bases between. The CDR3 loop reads CASTSIGGGKGTEAFF. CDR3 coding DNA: TGTGCCAGCACTTCAATTGGGGGGGGTAAAGGGACTGAAGCTTTCTTT.

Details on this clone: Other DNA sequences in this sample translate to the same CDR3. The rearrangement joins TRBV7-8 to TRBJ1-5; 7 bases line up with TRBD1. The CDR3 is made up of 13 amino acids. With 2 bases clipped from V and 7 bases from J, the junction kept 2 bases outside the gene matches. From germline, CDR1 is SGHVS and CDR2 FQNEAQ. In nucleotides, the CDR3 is TGTGCCAGCAGCTTACAGGGGGACCAGCCCCAGCATTTT. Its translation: CASSLQGDQPQHF.

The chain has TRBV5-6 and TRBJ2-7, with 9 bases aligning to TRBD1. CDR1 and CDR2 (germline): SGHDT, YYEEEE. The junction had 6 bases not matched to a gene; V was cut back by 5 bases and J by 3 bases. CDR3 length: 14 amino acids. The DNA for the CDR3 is TGTGCCAGCAGTGAGACAGGGGGACTCTACGAGCAGTACTTC. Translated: CASSETGGLYEQYF.

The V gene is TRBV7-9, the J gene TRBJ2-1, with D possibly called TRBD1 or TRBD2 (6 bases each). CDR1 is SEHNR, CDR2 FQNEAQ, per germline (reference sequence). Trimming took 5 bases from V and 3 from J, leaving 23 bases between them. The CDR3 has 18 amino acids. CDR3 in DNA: TGTGCCAGCAGCGCTCGAGGATGGGGGGCCCTTTTCTACAATGAGCAGTTCTTC. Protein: CASSARGWGALFYNEQFF.

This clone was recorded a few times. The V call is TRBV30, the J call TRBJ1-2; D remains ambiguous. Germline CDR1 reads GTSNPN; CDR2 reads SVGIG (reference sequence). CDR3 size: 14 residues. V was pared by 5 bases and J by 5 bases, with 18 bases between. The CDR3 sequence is CAWDLHRKSYGYTF. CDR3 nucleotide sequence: TGTGCCTGGGATCTCCACAGAAAAAGTTATGGCTACACCTTC.

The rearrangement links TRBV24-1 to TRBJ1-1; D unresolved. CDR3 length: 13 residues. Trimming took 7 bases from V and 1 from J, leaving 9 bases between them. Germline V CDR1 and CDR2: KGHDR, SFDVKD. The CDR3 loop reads CATRATSNTEAFF. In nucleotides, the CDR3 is TGTGCCACCAGGGCCACCTCGAACACTGAAGCTTTCTTT.

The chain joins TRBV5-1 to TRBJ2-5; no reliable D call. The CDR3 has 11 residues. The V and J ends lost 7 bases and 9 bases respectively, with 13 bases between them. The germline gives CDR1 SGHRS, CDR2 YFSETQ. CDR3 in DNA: TGCGCCAGCGGTTGGGTTGAGGCCCAGTACTTC. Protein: CASGWVEAQYF.

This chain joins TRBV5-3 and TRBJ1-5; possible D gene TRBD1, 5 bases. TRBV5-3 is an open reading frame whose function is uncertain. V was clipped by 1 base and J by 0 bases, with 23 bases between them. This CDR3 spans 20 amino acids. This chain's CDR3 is CARSLWGTDRQAYSNQPQHF. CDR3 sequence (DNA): TGTGCCAGAAGCTTGTGGGGCACAGACAGACAAGCCTATAGCAATCAGCCCCAGCATTTT.

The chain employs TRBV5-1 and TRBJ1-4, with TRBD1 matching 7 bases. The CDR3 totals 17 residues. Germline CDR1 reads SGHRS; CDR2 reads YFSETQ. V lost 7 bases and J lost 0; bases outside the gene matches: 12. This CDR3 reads CASSVMRGQTTNEKLFF. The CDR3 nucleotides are TGCGCCAGCTCCGTTATGAGGGGGCAAACAACTAATGAAAAACTGTTTTTT.

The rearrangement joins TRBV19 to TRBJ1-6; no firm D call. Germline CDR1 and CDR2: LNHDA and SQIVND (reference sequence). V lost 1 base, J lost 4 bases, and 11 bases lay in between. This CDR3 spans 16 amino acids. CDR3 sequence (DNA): TGTGCCAGTAGTATAGCGGGCAGTTTATATAATTCACCCCTCCACTTT. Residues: CASSIAGSLYNSPLHF.

The CDR3 spells CASSFPGQEAFF. As DNA, the CDR3 is TGTGCCAGCAGTTTCCCTGGACAGGAAGCTTTCTTT. The chain couples TRBV27 to TRBJ1-1, with a weak D call TRBD1 (6 bases). This CDR3 is built from 12 residues. V gave up 3 bases and J gave up 8 bases, with 10 bases separating them. Germline V CDR1 and CDR2: MNHEY, SMNVEV (reference sequence).

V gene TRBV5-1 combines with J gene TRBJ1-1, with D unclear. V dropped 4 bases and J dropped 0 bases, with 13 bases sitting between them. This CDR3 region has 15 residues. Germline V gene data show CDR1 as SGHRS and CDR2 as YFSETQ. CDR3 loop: CASSEWEIMNTEAFF. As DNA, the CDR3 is TGCGCCAGCAGCGAATGGGAGATCATGAACACTGAAGCTTTCTTT.

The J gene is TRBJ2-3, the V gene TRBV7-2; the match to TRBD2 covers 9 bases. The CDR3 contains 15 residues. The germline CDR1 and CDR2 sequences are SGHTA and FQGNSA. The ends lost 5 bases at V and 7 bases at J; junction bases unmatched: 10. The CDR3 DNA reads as TGTGCCAGCAGCCCTCGCCTAGCGGGGACGAATACGCAGTATTTT. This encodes CASSPRLAGTNTQYF.

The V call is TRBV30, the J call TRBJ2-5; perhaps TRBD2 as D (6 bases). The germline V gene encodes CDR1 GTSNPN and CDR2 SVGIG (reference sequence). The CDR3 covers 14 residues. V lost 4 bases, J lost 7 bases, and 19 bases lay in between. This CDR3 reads CAWKGGGALGTQYF. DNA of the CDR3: TGTGCCTGGAAAGGCGGCGGGGCCCTTGGGACCCAGTACTTC.

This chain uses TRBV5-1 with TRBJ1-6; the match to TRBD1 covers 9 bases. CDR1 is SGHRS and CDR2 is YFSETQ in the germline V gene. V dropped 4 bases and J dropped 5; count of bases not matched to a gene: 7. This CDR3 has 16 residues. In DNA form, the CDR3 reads TGCGCCAGCAGCGGGAGACAGGGGGGAAATAATTCACCCCTCCACTTT. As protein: CASSGRQGGNNSPLHF.